Below, 6 T cell receptor beta chains from the same sample are listed, as sequenced in a study of blood T cell repertoires in COVID-19. The table came from immunoSEQ multiplex PCR; TCRdb's copy has only in-frame clones and leaves some out. The sample records over 110,000 clones, roughly four fifths being singletons. Sequenced sample: peripheral blood. These receptors were collected from a man older than 75 with acute or convalescent COVID-19.

A few counts support this clone. The chain joins TRBV19 to TRBJ2-3, with D possibly matching TRBD2 (5 bases). V was shortened by 8 bases and J by 1 base, with 13 bases between the two germline ends. From germline, CDR1 is LNHDA and CDR2 SQIVND (reference sequence). The CDR3 runs 14 residues. As DNA, the CDR3 is TGTGCCAGTCGCCCCTGGGGAGGCACAGATACGCAGTATTTT. Translated, it gives CASRPWGGTDTQYF. Full variable domain (rest looked up from reference TRBV19 and TRBJ2-3): DGGITQSPKYLFRKEGQNVTLSCEQNLNHDAMYWYRQDPGQGLRLIYYSQIVNDFQKGDIAEGYSVSREKKESFPLTVTSAQKNPTAFYLCASRPWGGTDTQYFGPGTRLTVL.

This chain connects TRBV7-2 to TRBJ1-1, with a weak D call TRBD1 (5 bases). Germline CDR1 and CDR2: SGHTA and FQGNSA. V was clipped by 4 bases and J by 1 base, with 25 bases between them. CDR3 length: 19 amino acids. The CDR3 protein is CASSYFRSAGDRSNTEAFF. DNA of the CDR3: TGTGCCAGCAGCTATTTCCGGAGCGCGGGGGACCGCTCGAACACTGAAGCTTTCTTT. Complete variable domain (other parts from reference TRBV7-2 and TRBJ1-1): GAGVSQSPSNKVTEKGKDVELRCDPISGHTALYWYRQSLGQGLEFLIYFQGNSAPDKSGLPSDRFSAERTGGSVSTLTIQRTQQEDSAVYLCASSYFRSAGDRSNTEAFFGQGTRLTVV.

The chain combines TRBV19 with TRBJ2-7; D ambiguous. Germline CDR1 LNHDA, CDR2 SQIVND (reference sequence). The CDR3 spans 13 residues. V lost 7 bases and J 0 bases, leaving 10 bases between the germline ends. CDR3 sequence: CASKPASSYEQYF. The CDR3 DNA reads as TGTGCCAGTAAGCCCGCGAGCTCCTACGAGCAGTACTTC.

This clone was seen just once. This rearrangement joins TRBV2 to TRBJ2-1; maybe TRBD1 (5 bases). The CDR3 is 14 residues long. Germline loops: CDR1 SNHLY, CDR2 FYNNEI. Trimming shortened V by 10 bases and J by 6 bases, and 19 bases separated the two germline ends. The CDR3 DNA follows: TGTGCCACCCAGTTATTTTCAGGGCTCAATGAGCAGTTCTTC. Amino acid sequence: CATQLFSGLNEQFF.

CDR3 protein: CSAKLATEQYF. DNA of the CDR3: TGCAGTGCCAAACTAGCGACCGAGCAGTACTTC. The chain joins TRBV20-1 to TRBJ2-7, with TRBD2 identical over 7 bases. CDR3 size: 11 residues. Germline V gene data show CDR1 as DFQATT and CDR2 as SNEGSKA (reference sequence). V lost 6 bases, J lost 6 bases, and 5 bases stayed unmatched.

The gene calls are TRBV7-2 and TRBJ2-5, with TRBD2 matching over 7 bases. Germline V gives CDR1 SGHTA, CDR2 FQGNSA. CDR3 size: 15 residues. V trimming: 4 bases; J trimming: 1 base; junction bases outside the gene matches: 6. Here the CDR3 DNA reads TGTGCCAGCAGCTACATGGGGGGGTTCCAAGAGACCCAGTACTTC. Translating it yields CASSYMGGFQETQYF.